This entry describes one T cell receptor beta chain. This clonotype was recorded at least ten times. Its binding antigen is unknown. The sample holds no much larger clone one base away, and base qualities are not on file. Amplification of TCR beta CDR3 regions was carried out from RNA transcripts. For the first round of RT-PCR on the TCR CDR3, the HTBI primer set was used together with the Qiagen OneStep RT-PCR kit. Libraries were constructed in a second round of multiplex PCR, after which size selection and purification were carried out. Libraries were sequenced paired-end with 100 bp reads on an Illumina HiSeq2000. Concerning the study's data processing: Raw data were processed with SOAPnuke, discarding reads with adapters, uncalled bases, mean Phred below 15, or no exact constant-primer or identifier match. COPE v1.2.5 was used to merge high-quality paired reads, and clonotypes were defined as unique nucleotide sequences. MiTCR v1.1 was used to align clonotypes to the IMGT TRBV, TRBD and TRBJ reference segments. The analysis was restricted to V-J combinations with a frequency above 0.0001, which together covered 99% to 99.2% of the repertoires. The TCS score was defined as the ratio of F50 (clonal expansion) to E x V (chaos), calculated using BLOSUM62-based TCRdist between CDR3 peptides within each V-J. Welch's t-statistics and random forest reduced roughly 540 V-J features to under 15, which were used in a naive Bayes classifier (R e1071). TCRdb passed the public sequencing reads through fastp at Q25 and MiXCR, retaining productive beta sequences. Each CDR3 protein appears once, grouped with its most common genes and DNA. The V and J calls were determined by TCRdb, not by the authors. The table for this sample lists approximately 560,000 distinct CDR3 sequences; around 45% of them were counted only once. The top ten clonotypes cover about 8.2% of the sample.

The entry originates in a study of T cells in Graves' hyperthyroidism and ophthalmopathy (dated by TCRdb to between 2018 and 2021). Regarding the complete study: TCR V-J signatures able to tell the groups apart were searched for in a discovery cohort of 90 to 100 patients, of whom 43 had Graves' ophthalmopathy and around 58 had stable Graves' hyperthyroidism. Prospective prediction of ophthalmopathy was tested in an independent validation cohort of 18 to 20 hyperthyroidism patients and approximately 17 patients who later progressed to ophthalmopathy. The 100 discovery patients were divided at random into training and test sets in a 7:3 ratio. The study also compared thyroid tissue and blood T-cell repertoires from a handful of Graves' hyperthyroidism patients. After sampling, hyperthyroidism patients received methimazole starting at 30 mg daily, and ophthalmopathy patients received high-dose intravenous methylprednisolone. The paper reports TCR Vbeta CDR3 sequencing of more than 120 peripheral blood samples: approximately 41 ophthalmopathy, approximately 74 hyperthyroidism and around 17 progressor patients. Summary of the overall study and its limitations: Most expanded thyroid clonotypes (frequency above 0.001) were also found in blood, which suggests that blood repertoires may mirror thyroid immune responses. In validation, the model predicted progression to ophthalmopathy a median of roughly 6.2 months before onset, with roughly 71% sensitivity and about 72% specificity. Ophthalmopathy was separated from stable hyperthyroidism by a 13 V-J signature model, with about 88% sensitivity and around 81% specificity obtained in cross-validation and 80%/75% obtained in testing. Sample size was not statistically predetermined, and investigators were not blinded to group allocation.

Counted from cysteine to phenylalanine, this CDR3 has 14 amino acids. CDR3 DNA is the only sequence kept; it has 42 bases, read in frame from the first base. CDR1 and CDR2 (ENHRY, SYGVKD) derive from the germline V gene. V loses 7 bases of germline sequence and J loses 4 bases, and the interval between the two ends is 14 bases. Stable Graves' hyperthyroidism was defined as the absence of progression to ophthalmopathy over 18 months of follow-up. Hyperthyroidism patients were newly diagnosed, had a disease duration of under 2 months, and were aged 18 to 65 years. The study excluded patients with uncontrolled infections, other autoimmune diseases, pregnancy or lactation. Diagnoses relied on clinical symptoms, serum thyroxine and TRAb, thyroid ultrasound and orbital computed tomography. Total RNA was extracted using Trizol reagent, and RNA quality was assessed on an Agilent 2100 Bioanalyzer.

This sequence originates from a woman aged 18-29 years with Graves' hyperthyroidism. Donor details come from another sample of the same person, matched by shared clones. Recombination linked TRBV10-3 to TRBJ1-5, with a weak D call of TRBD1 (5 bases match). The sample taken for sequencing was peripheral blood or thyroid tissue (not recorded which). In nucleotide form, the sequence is TGTGCCATCATCCCGGGGAGGGGAAATCAGCCCCAGCATTTT. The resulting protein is CAIIPGRGNQPQHF.